These 21 T cell receptor beta chains came from one sample sequenced in a study of cytomegalovirus exposure and HLA in healthy donors (dated by TCRdb to 2016 to 2017). Preparation of the library involved the immunoSEQ multiplex PCR assay. The multiplex PCR relied on a mix of 60 forward primers for TCR Vbeta segments and 13 reverse primers for TCR Jbeta segments. TCRdb mirrors the immuneACCESS table, restricted to in-frame sequences. Some clones are absent from its copies; in checked studies, under half trace to an unresolved V gene, and the reason for the others is unknown. This sample has around 120,000 clones in its table, and 55% to 75% of those were observed once. The leading ten clones occupy 1.6% of the sample. The source material was PBMCs. These receptor sequences come from a man aged 25 to 40 in good health and CMV-seropositive.

The V gene is TRBV7-9, the J gene TRBJ2-5; possibly TRBD2 for D (7 bases). Germline V CDR1 and CDR2: SEHNR, FQNEAQ (reference sequence). The CDR3 length is 13 residues. Trimming shortened V by 10 bases and J by 3 bases, and 15 bases separated the two germline ends. CDR3 DNA sequence: TGTGCCACCGGGGGGCAAAAAAAAGAGACCCAGTACTTC. The encoded protein is CATGGQKKETQYF.

The genes are TRBV29-1 and TRBJ2-3; D perhaps matches TRBD2 (6 bases). The V gene lost 6 bases and the J gene lost 4 bases, with 11 bases spanning the gap. Germline assignment: CDR1 SQVTM and CDR2 ANQGSEA. The CDR3 is 12 residues long. The CDR3 loop reads CSVAGGADTQYF. In nucleotides, the CDR3 is TGCAGCGTAGCCGGGGGTGCAGATACGCAGTATTTT.

The chain couples TRBV28 to TRBJ2-7; no clear D. Germline values: CDR1 MDHEN, CDR2 SYDVKM. With 1 base removed from V and 0 bases from J, the gap between germline ends came to 7 bases. The CDR3 has 14 amino acids. The chain's CDR3 is CASSLYSSSYEQYF. The CDR3 nucleotides are TGTGCCAGCAGTTTATACAGTAGCTCCTACGAGCAGTACTTC.

This clone was detected only a few times. The chain links TRBV5-4 to TRBJ1-1; TRBD1 matches 8 bases. The CDR3 length is 16 residues. Germline V gene lookup returns CDR1 SGHNT and CDR2 YYREEE (reference sequence). V lost 0 bases, J lost 0 bases, and 4 bases stayed unmatched. The CDR3 bases are TGTGCCAGCAGCTTGGGAGGGACAGGCTTGAACACTGAAGCTTTCTTT. Its translation is CASSLGGTGLNTEAFF. The full variable domain, completed using reference TRBV5-4 and TRBJ1-1, is ETGVTQSPTHLIKTRGQQVTLRCSSQSGHNTVSWYQQALGQGPQFIFQYYREEENGRGNFPPRFSGLQFPNYSSELNVNALELDDSALYLCASSLGGTGLNTEAFFGQGTRLTVV.

This clone was observed a single time. This chain's CDR3 is CAISERTVFSNYGYTF. Written as DNA, the CDR3 is TGTGCCATCAGTGAAAGGACAGTCTTCAGTAACTATGGCTACACCTTC. The chain is built from TRBV10-3 and TRBJ1-2; TRBD1 is a possible D gene (6 bases). The CDR3 spans 16 residues. In germline, CDR1 is ENHRY, CDR2 SYGVKD. Trimming removed 3 bases from V and 1 base from J, with 15 bases in between.

The count of this clone is one. The gene calls are TRBV9 and TRBJ2-2, with TRBD2 identical over 12 bases. V lost 4 bases and J lost 4; bases outside the gene matches: 5. CDR3 length: 16 residues. CDR1 SGDLS and CDR2 YYNGEE come from the germline V gene. This CDR3 reads CASSRGLAGSTGELFF. CDR3 bases: TGTGCCAGCAGCCGAGGACTAGCGGGAAGCACCGGGGAGCTGTTTTTT.

The rearrangement uses TRBV29-1 and TRBJ2-4; TRBD1 is a possible D gene (5 bases). The CDR3 is 14 residues long. Trimming stripped 3 bases from V and 3 bases from J, with 12 bases between. Germline CDR1 is SQVTM and CDR2 is ANQGSEA. The CDR3 loop reads CSVDVGVHKNIQYF. CDR3 bases: TGCAGCGTTGATGTAGGGGTCCACAAAAACATTCAGTACTTC.

This clone was recorded only once. One junction end disagrees with the germline gene, perhaps due to a read error. The rearrangement links TRBV10-3 to TRBJ2-7, with D possibly matching TRBD1 (5 bases). CDR1 and CDR2 from the germline V gene are ENHRY and SYGVKD. The length of the CDR3 is 15 residues. The CDR3 spells CAISAAQVPSYERYF. DNA for the CDR3: TGTGCCATCAGTGCCGCACAGGTTCCCTCCTACGAGCGGTACTTC.

This chain connects TRBV2 to TRBJ1-2, with unresolved D. This CDR3 has 12 residues. Germline V gives CDR1 SNHLY, CDR2 FYNNEI. The V end lost 2 bases, the J end lost 7 bases, and 8 bases lay between the germline ends. CDR3 sequence reads: CASSEHRSGYTF. In DNA, the CDR3 is TGTGCCAGCAGTGAACACAGATCTGGCTACACCTTC.

V usage is TRBV14 and J usage is TRBJ1-4; D perhaps matches TRBD1 (6 bases). The CDR3 covers 18 residues. Deletions cut 2 bases from V and 2 bases from J, with 18 bases between. Germline CDR1 is SGHDN and CDR2 is FVKESK. DNA for the CDR3: TGTGCCAGCAGCCAAATATCCGGTTGGGGGCCGACTAATGAAAAACTGTTTTTT. Protein product: CASSQISGWGPTNEKLFF.

The chain employs TRBV27 and TRBJ1-5, with D possibly matching TRBD1 (5 bases). The CDR3 extends over 16 amino acids. The V and J ends lost 6 bases and 0 bases respectively, with 15 bases between them. Germline V gene lookup returns CDR1 MNHEY and CDR2 SMNVEV (reference sequence). In nucleotides, the CDR3 is TGTGCCAGCAGCCCTTCTGGAGGGGATAGCAATCAGCCCCAGCATTTT. It encodes CASSPSGGDSNQPQHF.

Note on this clone: One end of the junction fails to match germline, which may point to a read error. V is TRBV5-1 and J is TRBJ2-7; a possible D gene is TRBD1 (6 bases). The CDR3 is 19 residues long. Germline loops: CDR1 SGHRS, CDR2 YFSETQ. In DNA, the CDR3 is TGCGCCAGCAGCCGTCCCCTAGTGGTTACAGGGAAAAATAGTCACGAGCAGTGCTTC. It translates to CASSRPLVVTGKNSHEQCF.

This clone came up a few times. This chain links TRBV2 with TRBJ1-1; D call uncertain. CDR1 SNHLY and CDR2 FYNNEI come from the germline V gene. The CDR3 totals 12 residues. Trimming removed 2 bases from V and 11 bases from J, with 12 bases in between. CDR3 nucleotide sequence: TGTGCCAGCAGTGAAAGCGGGGTGAGGGCTTTCTTT. Translation: CASSESGVRAFF.

The chain carries TRBV12-5 and TRBJ2-7, with 12 positions matching TRBD2. Unmatched junction bases numbered 12, after V lost 2 bases and J lost 7 bases. This CDR3 is built from 17 residues. Germline CDR1 LGHNT, CDR2 FRNRAP. In DNA, the CDR3 is TGTGCTAGTGGTTTGCTCACGCTAGCGGGAGGGCCGCGGGAGCAGTACTTC. Its translation is CASGLLTLAGGPREQYF.

The V call is TRBV10-3, the J call TRBJ1-2, with TRBD1 identical over 9 bases. The J segment lost 6 bases and the V segment lost 4 bases, leaving 3 bases of the junction unmatched. CDR1 ENHRY and CDR2 SYGVKD come from the germline V gene. The CDR3 runs 13 residues. The CDR3 spells CAISGTGEDGYTF. CDR3 DNA: TGTGCCATCAGTGGGACAGGGGAGGATGGCTACACCTTC.

The chain has TRBV7-8 and TRBJ1-2; a possible D gene is TRBD1 (5 bases). V lost 5 bases to trimming and J lost 0 bases, with 19 bases between them. Per germline, CDR1 SGHVS and CDR2 FQNEAQ. The CDR3 covers 17 residues. The CDR3 loop is CASSPWRTISANYGYTF. The CDR3 region has the DNA TGTGCCAGCAGCCCGTGGCGGACAATCTCAGCTAACTATGGCTACACCTTC.

V gene TRBV27 combines with J gene TRBJ1-1; TRBD1 is a possible D gene (5 bases). This CDR3 region has 15 residues. Germline loops: CDR1 MNHEY, CDR2 SMNVEV (reference sequence). V lost 2 bases and J lost 3, with 13 bases in between. This CDR3 is CASSLLQVGDTEAFF. The DNA for the CDR3 is TGTGCCAGCAGTTTACTACAGGTTGGGGACACTGAAGCTTTCTTT.

This clone was observed a single time. The V call is TRBV5-1, the J call TRBJ2-7, with 12 bases matching TRBD1. The ends lost 6 bases at V and 6 bases at J; junction bases unmatched: 10. Germline assignment: CDR1 SGHRS and CDR2 YFSETQ. The CDR3 covers 15 residues. For the CDR3, the DNA is TGCGCCAGCACCTCAGGAGGGACAGGGGGCTCCGAGCAGTACTTC. Translation: CASTSGGTGGSEQYF.

The rearrangement joins TRBV13 to TRBJ2-5, with TRBD2 matching 9 bases. The DNA end lines up better with TRBJ2-7; the J call may be wrong. The CDR3 runs to 20 residues. Looked up from germline, CDR1 is PRHDT and CDR2 is FYEKMQ (reference sequence). The CDR3 nucleotides are TGTGCCAGCAGCTTAGTCCTGAACCGGGGACTAGCCCCGAGCTCCTACGAGCAGTACTTC. This translates into CASSLVLNRGLAPSSYEQYF.

This clone has a handful of counts. This chain connects TRBV7-3 to TRBJ2-3; 9 bases are a match to TRBD1. Trimming took 2 bases from V and 4 from J; bases not matched to a gene: 1. The CDR3 has 14 residues. Germline values: CDR1 SGHTA, CDR2 FQGTGA. The CDR3 bases are TGTGCCAGCAGCTTAGGGACAGGGTCAGATACGCAGTATTTT. Protein product: CASSLGTGSDTQYF. Using reference TRBV7-3 and TRBJ2-3 for the parts outside the CDR3, the full variable domain is GAGVSQTPSNKVTEKGKYVELRCDPISGHTALYWYRQSLGQGPEFLIYFQGTGAADDSGLPNDRFFAVRPEGSVSTLKIQRTERGDSAVYLCASSLGTGSDTQYFGPGTRLTVL.

The chain employs TRBV2 and TRBJ2-7; TRBD1 matches at 12 bases. V gave up 6 bases and J gave up 5 bases; unmatched junction bases: 11. Germline V lookup: CDR1 SNHLY, CDR2 FYNNEI. The CDR3 length is 16 residues. The CDR3 nucleotides are TGTGCCAGCAGCCGCTTCCCGGGACAGGGGGCCCACGAGCAGTACTTC. This codes for CASSRFPGQGAHEQYF.